What follows describes a single TCR beta chain. This clonotype was found many times. Its antigen is still unknown. Base qualities are not recorded, but no much larger clone differs from it by a single base. This sample stems from a study of breast tumors, draining lymph nodes, adjacent tissues (dated by TCRdb to 2016 to 2018). Describing the broader study: Breast cancer patients provided tumor, adjacent nontumor tissue and axillary lymph nodes, and the study compared the TCR beta repertoires across these three sources. In human breast cancer, the study set out to assess how tumor, surrounding tissue and draining lymph node repertoires relate to one another and whether T cells might be exchanged between them.

Lymph node samples came from the axillary draining lymph nodes of breast cancer patients. Trimming at the junction amounts to 6 bases on V and 5 bases on J, and the germline ends lie 13 bases apart. CDR3 length: 13 amino acids, cysteine to phenylalanine. The read is trimmed to its CDR3 DNA, 39 bases read in frame from base 1. CDR1 LNHDA and CDR2 SQIVND were looked up in the germline V gene (reference sequence). Sequencer: Illumina HiSeq 2000. TCR beta chain libraries were generated through multiplex PCR amplification. The amplified TCR beta chain products were analyzed by high-throughput sequencing. TCRdb took the public reads, trimmed them with fastp at Q25, ran MiXCR for clone calling and kept in-frame beta chains. When rows share a CDR3 protein, they turn into one entry using the most common DNA and genes. This sample gives tens of thousands of distinct CDR3 sequences in total; roughly 28% of them show up just once. Over 7.5% of the sample goes to the ten largest clones.

General study outcomes and caveats: T-cell repertoire diversity in tumors was found to be lower than in lymph nodes but higher than in nontumor tissue, and preferential V and J gene usage was observed. The conclusion that tumor T cells originate in lymph nodes was presented as consistent with a hypothesis rather than as directly demonstrated. The data were judged consistent with most tumor T cells deriving from the lymph node and then expanding within tumor tissue. The similarity between tumor and nontumor tissue repertoires was significantly greater in luminal-like breast cancer than in basal-like breast cancer.

The sample was axillary lymph node tissue. The chain couples TRBV19 to TRBJ2-5, with the D gene too uncertain to name. This TCR was recovered from a female donor with breast cancer. Some clones in this sample may be carry-over from other donors' samples. The nucleotides read TGTGCCAGTAGCACCATCGGTGGGGAGACCCAGTACTTC. Its translation is CASSTIGGETQYF.